Reported below is one T cell receptor beta chain. Its target is unknown. CDR3 length: 16 amino acids. V was trimmed by 0 bases and J by 3 bases, leaving 14 bases between them. Germline CDR1 reads MNHEY; CDR2 reads SMNVEV (reference sequence). This sample is drawn from a study of Ad26.COV2.S vaccination and SARS-CoV-2 variants. On the study more broadly: This donor came from the COV1001 trial of Ad26.COV2.S. Donor got 5x10^10 or 1x10^11 viral particles of Ad26.COV2.S. Whole-study results and caveats: Spike-specific TCR breadth was greater in vaccine than placebo recipients.

The sample's treatment: some 20 received Ad26.COV2.S at low or high dose, single or two shots; about 5 received placebo; per-sample allocation not given. Sampling happened 63 days after the first vaccine or placebo injection. Vaccination used an Ad26 vector expressing Wuhan-strain SARS-CoV-2 spike. Repertoires were generated with immunoSEQ multiplex PCR, while TCRdb's copy carries only in-frame clones and drops some. Of roughly 450,000 clones listed, approximately 90% are singletons. The TCR comes from a person aged 18 to 59 who received the Ad26.COV2.S COVID-19 vaccine or a placebo. The specimen was peripheral blood, collected in a trial of Ad26.COV2.S vaccine versus placebo. V usage is TRBV27 and J usage is TRBJ1-2; D perhaps matches TRBD1 (5 bases). For the CDR3, the DNA is TGTGCCAGCAGTTTATCGGAAGGGAGAGGGGACTATGGCTACACCTTC. Protein sequence: CASSLSEGRGDYGYTF.